This entry lists 10 T cell receptor beta chains sequenced from one sample in a study of spatial heterogeneity in lung cancer. The study, taken as a whole, reports: Expanded alpha and beta TCR counts within tumors tracked tumor mutation counts.

TCRdb re-analysed the 5' RACE reads in MiXCR, keeping a single row per CDR3 protein. The profile shows 15,000 to 20,000 distinct CDR3 sequences, 6% to 9% of them singletons. These receptors' antigens are unknown. The time point was: sample taken at primary tumor resection. The material was lung tumor tissue, obtained at surgery. These receptors came from a male donor with early-stage non-small cell lung cancer.

This clonotype was seen many times. The chain joins TRBV7-2 to TRBJ2-5; D unclear. Germline CDR1 reads SGHTA; CDR2 reads FQGNSA. With 3 bases removed from V and 5 bases from J, the gap between germline ends came to 10 bases. The CDR3 has 13 residues. The CDR3 DNA reads as TGTGCCAGCAGCTTTAGACATACGGAGACCCAGTACTTC. It codes for CASSFRHTETQYF.

The sample holds a few counts of this clonotype. V gene TRBV5-1 combines with J gene TRBJ2-7; tentative D call: TRBD1 (6 bases). This CDR3 region has 16 residues. The V gene lost 0 bases and the J gene lost 1 base, with 14 bases spanning the gap. Germline V gene sequence: CDR1 SGHRS, CDR2 YFSETQ. CDR3 sequence: CASSLAKTQGSYEQYF. The CDR3 DNA reads as TGCGCCAGCAGCTTGGCTAAAACACAGGGATCCTACGAGCAGTACTTC.

A few counts support this clonotype. V gene TRBV12-3 or TRBV12-4 combines with J gene TRBJ2-2; D possibly uses TRBD1 or TRBD2 (6 bases each). CDR3 length: 14 residues. The V gene lost 3 bases and the J gene lost 6 bases, with 11 bases spanning the gap. This chain's CDR3 is CASSFNGGPGELFF. DNA for the CDR3: TGTGCCAGCAGTTTTAACGGGGGCCCCGGGGAGCTGTTTTTT.

The chain uses TRBV6-6 and TRBJ1-1; D perhaps matches TRBD1 (6 bases). Germline lookup yields CDR1 MNHNY and CDR2 SVGAGI (reference sequence). The length of the CDR3 is 11 residues. The V end lost 5 bases, the J end lost 7 bases, and 8 bases lay between the germline ends. CDR3 in amino acids: CASSEQGEAFF. The CDR3 nucleotides are TGTGCCAGCAGTGAACAGGGTGAAGCTTTCTTT.

This chain links TRBV9 with TRBJ1-6, with 11 bases matching TRBD1. The CDR3 is 15 residues long. Germline lookup yields CDR1 SGDLS and CDR2 YYNGEE. V gave up 4 bases and J gave up 8 bases; unmatched junction bases: 5. CDR3 nucleotide sequence: TGTGCCAGCAGCCAGCGGGGACAGGGGGATTCACCCCTCCACTTT. It codes for CASSQRGQGDSPLHF.

This clonotype was seen at least ten times. The chain recombines TRBV29-1 with TRBJ1-2; D is ambiguous. Germline V lookup: CDR1 SQVTM, CDR2 ANQGSEA. Trimming took 5 bases from V and 0 from J, leaving 13 bases between them. The CDR3 runs 14 residues. The CDR3 loop is CSVHGDPSNYGYTF. CDR3 DNA sequence: TGCAGCGTTCACGGGGATCCATCTAACTATGGCTACACCTTC. Full variable domain (remainder filled in from reference TRBV29-1 and TRBJ1-2): SAVISQKPSRDICQRGTSLTIQCQVDSQVTMMFWYRQQPGQSLTLIATANQGSEATYESGFVIDKFPISRPNLTFSTLTVSNMSPEDSSIYLCSVHGDPSNYGYTFGSGTRLTVV.

In this sample, this clonotype turned up many times. This sequence joins TRBV10-3 and TRBJ1-5; TRBD1 matches 7 bases. This CDR3 has 15 residues. V trimming: 2 bases; J trimming: 0 bases; junction bases outside the gene matches: 1. CDR1 is ENHRY, CDR2 SYGVKD, per germline. The CDR3 protein is CAISEGTASNQPQHF. Written as DNA, the CDR3 is TGTGCCATCAGTGAGGGGACAGCTAGCAATCAGCCCCAGCATTTT.

The sample holds many counts of this clonotype. The chain employs TRBV11-2 and TRBJ2-7, with 7 nucleotides matching TRBD1. This CDR3 comprises 14 residues. Per the germline V gene, CDR1 is SGHAT and CDR2 is FQNNGV. J gave up 4 bases and V 5 bases, and 8 bases lay outside the gene matches. DNA of the CDR3: TGTGCCAGCAGCCTCTCCGGGACAGCTTACGAGCAGTACTTC. It translates to CASSLSGTAYEQYF.

The sample holds many counts of this clonotype. The chain recombines TRBV5-4 with TRBJ1-3; D is ambiguous. The CDR3 runs 13 residues. Trimming left V 5 bases short and J 8 bases short, with 14 bases between. Germline values: CDR1 SGHNT, CDR2 YYREEE (reference sequence). CDR3 in amino acids: CASRKDTFDTIYF. CDR3 nucleotide sequence: TGTGCCAGCAGAAAAGACACCTTTGACACCATATATTTT.

Regarding this clonotype: Mismatch with germline at one junction end may stem from a read error. The chain employs TRBV7-7 and TRBJ2-2, with D perhaps TRBD2 (5 bases). The CDR3 extends over 16 amino acids. Germline assignment: CDR1 SSHAT and CDR2 FNYEAQ (reference sequence). The CDR3 DNA follows: TGTGCTAGCAGCTTAGCGCTAACAGAAAACACCGGGGAGCTGTTTTTT. Its translation is CASSLALTENTGELFF.